Listed here are 32 T cell receptor beta chains from one sample, sequenced in a study of identical twins. TCRdb reprocessed the 5' RACE reads with MiXCR, giving one entry per CDR3 protein. Here the sample spans about 220,000 distinct CDR3 sequences, 6% to 8% being singletons. This sample also appeared in a second study, on yellow fever vaccine responses in identical twins.

Sequenced input: CD8+ T cells sorted from blood. The receptors shown here come from a woman aged 18-30 years in good health.

This clonotype occurred many times. The J gene is TRBJ2-5, the V gene TRBV7-8; possibly TRBD2 for D (6 bases). CDR3 size: 16 residues. Between the trimmed V and J ends, which lost 5 bases and 4 bases, there was a span of 20 bases. Germline CDR1 reads SGHVS; CDR2 reads FQNEAQ. CDR3 region: CASSSRLVAGRETQYF. The DNA of the CDR3 is TGTGCCAGCAGCAGTAGACTAGTCGCCGGCCGAGAGACCCAGTACTTC.

This clonotype was seen ten or more times. V and J are TRBV9 and TRBJ2-3, with a weak D call TRBD2 (6 bases). Germline V CDR1 and CDR2: SGDLS, YYNGEE. The length of the CDR3 is 14 residues. V lost 0 bases and J 4 bases, leaving 9 bases between the germline ends. The CDR3 nucleotides are TGTGCCAGCAGCGTAGGTCGGGAGCCAGATACGCAGTATTTT. It codes for CASSVGREPDTQYF. Filled out from reference TRBV9 and TRBJ2-3, the complete variable domain reads DSGVTQTPKHLITATGQRVTLRCSPRSGDLSVYWYQQSLDQGLQFLIQYYNGEERAKGNILERFSAQQFPDLHSELNLSSLELGDSALYFCASSVGREPDTQYFGPGTRLTVL.

This clonotype was recorded a few times. The rearrangement uses TRBV20-1 and TRBJ2-7; D remains ambiguous. Germline lookup yields CDR1 DFQATT and CDR2 SNEGSKA (reference sequence). V lost 1 base to trimming and J lost 0 bases, with 7 bases between them. The CDR3 is made up of 13 amino acids. CDR3 region: CSARGRSSYEQYF. CDR3 nucleotide sequence: TGCAGTGCTAGAGGAAGGAGCTCCTACGAGCAGTACTTC.

This clonotype has a handful of counts. The chain is built from TRBV7-9 and TRBJ2-7; D possibly uses TRBD1 or TRBD2 (5 bases each). CDR3 size: 14 residues. Germline CDR1 reads SEHNR; CDR2 reads FQNEAQ (reference sequence). V lost 5 bases and J 1 base, leaving 12 bases between the germline ends. CDR3 region: CASSDRDRSYEQYV. The CDR3 DNA reads as TGTGCCAGCAGCGACCGGGACCGGTCCTACGAGCAGTACGTC.

This chain joins TRBV5-1 and TRBJ2-1, with D uncertain. CDR3 length equals 12 residues. V lost 0 bases and J 7 bases, leaving 5 bases between the germline ends. The germline gives CDR1 SGHRS, CDR2 YFSETQ. CDR3: CASSLDANEQFF. Here the CDR3 DNA reads TGCGCCAGCAGCTTGGATGCGAATGAGCAGTTCTTC.

The gene calls are TRBV20-1 and TRBJ2-1, with 8 bases matching TRBD2. The germline CDR1 and CDR2 sequences are DFQATT and SNEGSKA (reference sequence). The CDR3 sequence is 14 residues long. V dropped 5 bases and J dropped 3; count of bases not matched to a gene: 6. CDR3 loop: CSARLAGDYNEQFF. As DNA, the CDR3 is TGCAGTGCTCGGCTAGCGGGCGACTACAATGAGCAGTTCTTC.

This clonotype was counted between two and nine times. The CDR3 sequence is CASSAGQGNEQFF. In nucleotides, the CDR3 is TGTGCCAGCAGTGCCGGGCAGGGAAATGAGCAGTTCTTC. The gene calls are TRBV2 and TRBJ2-1; possibly TRBD1 for D (5 bases). V dropped 4 bases and J dropped 7 bases, with 11 bases sitting between them. The CDR3 is 13 amino acids. The germline gives CDR1 SNHLY, CDR2 FYNNEI.

This sequence joins TRBV7-9 and TRBJ1-4, with TRBD1 matching 9 bases. V lost 4 bases to trimming and J lost 8 bases; unmatched junction nucleotides: 5. The CDR3 has 14 residues. The germline gives CDR1 SEHNR, CDR2 FQNEAQ (reference sequence). The CDR3, as DNA: TGTGCCAGCAGCTCACAGGGGGCAGAGGAAAAACTGTTTTTT. This gives the protein CASSSQGAEEKLFF.

About this clonotype: This may come from a read error, since a much larger clone is one base off. The genes are TRBV24-1 and TRBJ2-3; tentative D call: TRBD1 (5 bases). The DNA end is more similar to TRBJ1-5, so the J call may be wrong. The germline gives CDR1 KGHDR, CDR2 SFDVKD. The CDR3 length is 16 residues. In nucleotides, the CDR3 is TGTGCCACCAGCCCCCCGATGGGGGAGTTTACAGATACGCAGCATTTT. Its translation: CATSPPMGEFTDTQHF.

This clonotype was picked up many times. This chain's CDR3 is CATSRTYRVAEQYV. In DNA, the CDR3 is TGTGCCACCAGCAGAACCTACAGGGTGGCCGAGCAGTACGTC. V is TRBV15 and J is TRBJ2-7, with D possibly being TRBD1 (6 bases). V gave up 2 bases and J gave up 6 bases, with 14 bases separating them. Germline V CDR1 and CDR2: LNHNV, YYDKDF (reference sequence). The CDR3 spans 14 residues.

The chain couples TRBV5-6 to TRBJ2-7; no definite D call. Germline values: CDR1 SGHDT, CDR2 YYEEEE. The CDR3 consists of 17 residues. V was trimmed by 1 base and J by 2 bases, leaving 19 bases between them. The CDR3 sequence is CASSLFLGIIIPYEQYV. Written as DNA, the CDR3 is TGTGCCAGCAGCTTGTTCCTGGGCATTATAATTCCCTACGAGCAGTACGTC.

This clonotype has a count of ten or more. This chain links TRBV4-1 with TRBJ1-3, with 7 bases lining up with TRBD1. CDR3 length equals 13 residues. J lost 8 bases, V lost 5 bases, and 6 bases had no gene match. The V gene's germline CDR1 is MGHRA and CDR2 YSYEKL. The CDR3 region is CASSSDREDTIYF. CDR3 in DNA: TGCGCCAGCAGCTCCGACAGGGAAGACACCATATATTTT.

The chain joins TRBV24-1 to TRBJ2-1, with TRBD2 as a possible D gene (5 bases). The V end lost 6 bases, the J end lost 9 bases, and 14 bases lay between the germline ends. Germline V gives CDR1 KGHDR, CDR2 SFDVKD. The CDR3 consists of 13 residues. CDR3 region: CATSWEILGEQFF. Written as DNA, the CDR3 is TGTGCCACCAGTTGGGAGATCCTCGGTGAGCAGTTCTTC.

As DNA, the CDR3 is TGTGCCAGCAGCCTTCCCGACGGCAATGAGCAGTTCTTC. It codes for CASSLPDGNEQFF. This chain joins TRBV13 and TRBJ2-1; D not resolved. V was shortened by 5 bases and J by 6 bases, with 11 bases between the two germline ends. This CDR3 contains 13 residues. Germline V gives CDR1 PRHDT, CDR2 FYEKMQ (reference sequence).

This clonotype showed up many times. The chain links TRBV5-1 to TRBJ1-1, with a tentative D call TRBD1 (6 bases). Trimming stripped 1 base from V and 3 bases from J, with 13 bases between. Germline CDR1 SGHRS, CDR2 YFSETQ. This CDR3 region has 15 residues. CDR3 sequence reads: CASSLQSGVDTEAFF. The CDR3 region has the DNA TGCGCCAGCAGCTTGCAGTCAGGGGTGGACACTGAAGCTTTCTTT.

The chain has TRBV29-1 and TRBJ2-7; D is perhaps TRBD1 or TRBD2 (5 bases each). V shed 5 bases and J shed 4 bases, with 15 bases lying between them. Per the germline V gene, CDR1 is SQVTM and CDR2 is ANQGSEA. CDR3 length: 13 residues. This CDR3 reads CSVLPGAGYEQYF. In DNA, the CDR3 is TGCAGCGTTCTTCCCGGGGCAGGGTACGAGCAGTACTTC.

This clonotype was observed a handful of times. The genes are TRBV20-1 and TRBJ2-7; perhaps TRBD1 as D (6 bases). The germline CDR1 and CDR2 sequences are DFQATT and SNEGSKA (reference sequence). This CDR3 spans 13 amino acids. Trimming pared 1 base from V and 2 bases from J, leaving 9 bases between. The CDR3 DNA is TGCAGTGCTAGAGGGACAGAAACCTACGAGCAGTACTTC. Translating it yields CSARGTETYEQYF.

In its sample, this clonotype was seen a few times. The CDR3 here is CASSQGTNPSNEQFF. CDR3 bases: TGTGCCAGCAGTCAAGGGACTAACCCCTCCAATGAGCAGTTCTTC. This sequence joins TRBV11-2 and TRBJ2-1; 7 bases fit TRBD2. Losses at the gene ends were 6 bases for V and 6 bases for J; bases not matched to a gene: 11. Germline CDR1 and CDR2: SGHAT and FQNNGV. The CDR3 has 15 residues.

This chain joins TRBV13 and TRBJ2-7; D call uncertain. Per germline, CDR1 PRHDT and CDR2 FYEKMQ (reference sequence). The CDR3 sequence is 12 residues long. The ends were cut back, 8 bases at V and 6 bases at J, with 14 bases in the middle. CDR3 region: CASSIGPLEQYV. The CDR3 DNA reads as TGTGCCAGCTCAATCGGTCCTCTCGAGCAGTACGTC.

This clonotype was seen ten or more times. This chain links TRBV20-1 with TRBJ1-1; unclear D gene. V lost 0 bases to trimming and J lost 0 bases, with 14 bases between them. From germline, CDR1 is DFQATT and CDR2 SNEGSKA (reference sequence). The CDR3 sequence is 16 residues long. CDR3 DNA sequence: TGCAGTGCTAGAGATATCGAGAGTAACATGAACACTGAAGCTTTCTTT. It yields the protein CSARDIESNMNTEAFF.

This clonotype showed up many times. CDR3 bases: TGTGCCAGCGGCGGACTCTTCAATGAGCAGTTCTTC. It specifies CASGGLFNEQFF. This chain connects TRBV2 to TRBJ2-1, with D possibly matching TRBD2 (5 bases). V shed 8 bases and J shed 6 bases, with 11 bases lying between them. Germline CDR1 and CDR2: SNHLY and FYNNEI. This CDR3 is built from 12 residues.

The chain links TRBV7-9 to TRBJ1-4; D gene unclear. This CDR3 region has 13 residues. Trimming removed 8 bases from V and 5 bases from J, with 12 bases in between. Germline values: CDR1 SEHNR, CDR2 FQNEAQ (reference sequence). CDR3 loop: CASEAPDNEKLFF. CDR3 DNA sequence: TGTGCCAGCGAAGCCCCCGACAATGAAAAACTGTTTTTT.

This clonotype was found many times. This sequence joins TRBV27 and TRBJ1-2; no clear D. V lost 6 bases, J lost 2 bases, and 13 bases lay in between. Germline V gene sequence: CDR1 MNHEY, CDR2 SMNVEV (reference sequence). The CDR3 spans 14 residues. The CDR3: CASSPMMGNYGYTF. CDR3 nucleotides: TGTGCCAGCAGCCCCATGATGGGGAACTATGGCTACACCTTC.

CDR3 amino acids: CASSPKALYGTSTDTQYF. The CDR3 DNA sequence: TGTGCCAGCAGCCCTAAGGCCCTCTACGGGACTAGTACGGATACGCAGTATTTT. The chain couples TRBV3-1 to TRBJ2-3, with 8 bases identical to TRBD2. After removal of 4 bases from V and 6 bases from J, the junction contained 18 bases not matched to a gene. Germline assignment: CDR1 LGHDT and CDR2 YNNKEL (reference sequence). CDR3 length: 18 residues.

This clonotype turned up a few times. The CDR3 coding sequence is TGTGCCAGCATGGCCTGGCAGGGGGCCTACAATGAGCAGTTCTTC. It is translated as CASMAWQGAYNEQFF. The V and J genes are TRBV12-3 or TRBV12-4 and TRBJ2-1, with TRBD1 matching over 7 bases. V dropped 7 bases and J dropped 2; count of bases not matched to a gene: 8. The CDR3 sequence is 15 residues long.

In its sample, this clonotype was seen a few times. V is TRBV5-8 and J is TRBJ2-4, with D perhaps matching TRBD2 (5 bases). Looked up from germline, CDR1 is SGHTS and CDR2 is YDEGEE. This CDR3 contains 13 residues. The V end was cut by 3 bases, the J end by 15 bases, with 19 bases between. The CDR3 reads CASSSTPGSVSYF. As DNA, the CDR3 is TGTGCCAGCAGCTCGACCCCGGGGTCGGTGTCGTACTTC.

This clonotype has more than one count but fewer than ten. The chain carries TRBV5-6 and TRBJ1-2; no firm D call. The CDR3 totals 13 residues. V was cut by 0 bases and J by 8 bases, with 11 bases left in between. Germline assignment: CDR1 SGHDT and CDR2 YYEEEE. The CDR3 DNA is TGTGCCAGCAGCTTGGGCCGGCCCCTCGGCTACACCTTC. The encoded protein is CASSLGRPLGYTF.

This clonotype was seen a handful of times. The J gene is TRBJ2-1, the V gene TRBV15; possibly TRBD1 for D (5 bases). CDR3 size: 14 residues. CDR1 and CDR2 (germline): LNHNV, YYDKDF (reference sequence). Trimming pared 0 bases from V and 8 bases from J, leaving 11 bases between. The CDR3 coding sequence is TGTGCCACCAGCAGAGATTCAGGGTTCGATGAGCAGTTCTTC. It encodes CATSRDSGFDEQFF.

The sample holds many counts of this clonotype. Here the CDR3 reads CASSFSSGRVYNEQFF. In DNA form, the CDR3 reads TGCGCCAGCAGCTTCTCTAGCGGGAGGGTTTACAATGAGCAGTTCTTC. The rearrangement joins TRBV5-1 to TRBJ2-1, with 12 bases that match TRBD2. The CDR3 totals 16 residues. V lost 2 bases to trimming and J lost 4 bases; unmatched junction nucleotides: 4. Germline V lookup: CDR1 SGHRS, CDR2 YFSETQ.

In nucleotides, the CDR3 is TGTGCCAGCAGTTTACCCCTCGGAGCGCTAAGCACAGATACGCAGTATTTT. Amino acid sequence: CASSLPLGALSTDTQYF. V usage is TRBV28 and J usage is TRBJ2-3; the D is unclear. Germline V gene sequence: CDR1 MDHEN, CDR2 SYDVKM. Trimming took off 2 bases at V and 0 bases at J, with 15 bases between the two ends. The CDR3 is made up of 17 amino acids.

This clonotype has more than one count but fewer than ten. The J gene is TRBJ1-1, the V gene TRBV6-1; TRBD1 matches at 7 bases. The germline V gene encodes CDR1 MNHNS and CDR2 SASEGT. CDR3 length equals 14 residues. Trimming cost V 6 bases and J 5 bases; bases outside gene matches: 9. The chain's CDR3 is CASSHDVTGTEAFF. The CDR3 DNA is TGTGCCAGCAGCCACGACGTGACAGGGACTGAAGCTTTCTTT.

This clonotype was counted ten times or more. The CDR3 DNA reads TGTGCCAGCAGTTTGGCAGGTATGGCCTACAATGAGCAGTTCTTC. This sequence encodes CASSLAGMAYNEQFF. V gene TRBV28 combines with J gene TRBJ2-1; D remains unclear. V was shortened by 3 bases and J by 2 bases, with 11 bases between the two germline ends. The germline V gene has CDR1 MDHEN and CDR2 SYDVKM. CDR3 length: 15 residues.